This T cell receptor beta chain was sequenced during a study of cytomegalovirus exposure and HLA in healthy donors. Overall study context: HLA-typed donors were the source of around 85 million unique TCRs held in an early data release.

General study findings and limits: Across donors, most TCRs were seen rarely, yet some public ones were widespread. Within the data, a cluster of highly shared sequence variants was likely a sequencing artifact.

Of note for this clone: Its antigen is as yet unknown. Other DNA sequences in this specimen translate into the identical CDR3.

CDR1 and CDR2 (germline): SQVTM, ANQGSEA. The V gene end was trimmed by 6 bases and the J gene end by 6 bases; junction bases not matched to a gene: 2. This CDR3 is 11 amino acids long. Primers for the PCR totalled 60 Vbeta and 13 Jbeta. Produced via immunoSEQ multiplex PCR; TCRdb's table is partial and in-frame only. The sample holds 200,000 to 250,000 clones, over 65% seen once. The sample consisted of PBMCs. The origin of this receptor is a young man in good health and CMV-seronegative. This chain joins TRBV29-1 and TRBJ1-1, with TRBD1 matching 9 bases. For the CDR3, the DNA is TGCAGCGTGGACAGGGGTGCTGAAGCTTTCTTT. Protein sequence: CSVDRGAEAFF.